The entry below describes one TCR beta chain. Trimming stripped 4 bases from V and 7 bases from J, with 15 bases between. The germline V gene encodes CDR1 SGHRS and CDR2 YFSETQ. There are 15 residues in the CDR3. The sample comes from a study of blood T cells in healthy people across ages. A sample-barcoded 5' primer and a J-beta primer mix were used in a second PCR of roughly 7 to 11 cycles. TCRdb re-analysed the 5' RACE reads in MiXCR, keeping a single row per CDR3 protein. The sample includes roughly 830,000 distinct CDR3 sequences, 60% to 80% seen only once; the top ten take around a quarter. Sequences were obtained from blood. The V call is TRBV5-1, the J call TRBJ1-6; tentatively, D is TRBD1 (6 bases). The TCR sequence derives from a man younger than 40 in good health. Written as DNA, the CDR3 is TGCGCCAGCAGCGAGGGGACATTGATAAATTCACCCCTCCACTTT. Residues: CASSEGTLINSPLHF. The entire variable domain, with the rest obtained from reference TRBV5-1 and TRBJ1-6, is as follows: KAGVTQTPRYLIKTRGQQVTLSCSPISGHRSVSWYQQTPGQGLQFLFEYFSETQRNKGNFPGRFSGRQFSNSRSEMNVSTLELGDSALYLCASSEGTLINSPLHFGNGTRLTVT.